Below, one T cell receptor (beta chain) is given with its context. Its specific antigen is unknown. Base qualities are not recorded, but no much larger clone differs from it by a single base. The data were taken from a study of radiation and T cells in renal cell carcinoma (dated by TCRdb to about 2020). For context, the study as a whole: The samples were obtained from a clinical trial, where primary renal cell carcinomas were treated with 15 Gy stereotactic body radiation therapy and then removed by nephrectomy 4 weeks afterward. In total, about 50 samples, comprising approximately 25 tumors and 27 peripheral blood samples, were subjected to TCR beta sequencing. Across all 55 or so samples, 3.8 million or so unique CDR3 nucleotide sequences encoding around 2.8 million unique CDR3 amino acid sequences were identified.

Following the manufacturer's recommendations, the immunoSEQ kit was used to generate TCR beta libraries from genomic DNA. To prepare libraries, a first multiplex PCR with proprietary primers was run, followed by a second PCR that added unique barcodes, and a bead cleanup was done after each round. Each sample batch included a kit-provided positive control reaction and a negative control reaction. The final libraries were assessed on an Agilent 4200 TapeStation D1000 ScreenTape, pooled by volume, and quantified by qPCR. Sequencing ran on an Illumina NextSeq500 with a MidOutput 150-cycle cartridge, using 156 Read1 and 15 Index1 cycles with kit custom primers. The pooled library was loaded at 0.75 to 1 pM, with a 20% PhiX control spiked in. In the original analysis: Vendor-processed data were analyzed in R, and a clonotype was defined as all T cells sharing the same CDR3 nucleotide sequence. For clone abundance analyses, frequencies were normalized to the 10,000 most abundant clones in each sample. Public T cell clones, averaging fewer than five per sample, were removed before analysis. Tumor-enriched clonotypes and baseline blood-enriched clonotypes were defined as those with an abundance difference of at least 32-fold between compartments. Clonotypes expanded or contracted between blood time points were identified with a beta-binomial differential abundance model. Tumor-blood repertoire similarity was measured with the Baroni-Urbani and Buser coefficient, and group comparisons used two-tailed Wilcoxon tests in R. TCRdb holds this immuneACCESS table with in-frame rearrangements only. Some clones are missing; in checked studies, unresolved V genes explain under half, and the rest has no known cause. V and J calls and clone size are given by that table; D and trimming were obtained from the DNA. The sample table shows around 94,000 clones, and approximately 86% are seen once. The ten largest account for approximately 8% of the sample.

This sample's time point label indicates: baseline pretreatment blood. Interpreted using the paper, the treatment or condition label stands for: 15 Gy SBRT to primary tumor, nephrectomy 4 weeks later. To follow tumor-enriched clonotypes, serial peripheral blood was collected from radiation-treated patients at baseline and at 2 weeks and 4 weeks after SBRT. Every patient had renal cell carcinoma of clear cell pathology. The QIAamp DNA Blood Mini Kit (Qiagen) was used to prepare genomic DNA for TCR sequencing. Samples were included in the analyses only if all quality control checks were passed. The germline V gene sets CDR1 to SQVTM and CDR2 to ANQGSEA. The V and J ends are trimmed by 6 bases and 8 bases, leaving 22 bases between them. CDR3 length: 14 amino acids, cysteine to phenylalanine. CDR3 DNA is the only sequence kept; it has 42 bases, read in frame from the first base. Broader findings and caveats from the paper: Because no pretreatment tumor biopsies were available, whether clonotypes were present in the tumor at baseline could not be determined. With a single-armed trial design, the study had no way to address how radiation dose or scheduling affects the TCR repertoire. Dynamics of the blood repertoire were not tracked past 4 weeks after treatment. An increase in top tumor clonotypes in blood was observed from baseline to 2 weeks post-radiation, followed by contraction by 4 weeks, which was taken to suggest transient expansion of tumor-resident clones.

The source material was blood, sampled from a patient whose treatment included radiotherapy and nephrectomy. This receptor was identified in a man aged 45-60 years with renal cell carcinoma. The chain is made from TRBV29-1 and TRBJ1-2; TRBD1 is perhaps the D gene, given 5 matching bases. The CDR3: CSVADSRELGGYTF. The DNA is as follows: TGCAGCGTGGCCGACTCCAGGGAGCTGGGGGGCTACACCTTC. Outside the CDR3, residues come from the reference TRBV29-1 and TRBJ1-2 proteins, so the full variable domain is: SAVISQKPSRDICQRGTSLTIQCQVDSQVTMMFWYRQQPGQSLTLIATANQGSEATYESGFVIDKFPISRPNLTFSTLTVSNMSPEDSSIYLCSVADSRELGGYTFGSGTRLTVV.